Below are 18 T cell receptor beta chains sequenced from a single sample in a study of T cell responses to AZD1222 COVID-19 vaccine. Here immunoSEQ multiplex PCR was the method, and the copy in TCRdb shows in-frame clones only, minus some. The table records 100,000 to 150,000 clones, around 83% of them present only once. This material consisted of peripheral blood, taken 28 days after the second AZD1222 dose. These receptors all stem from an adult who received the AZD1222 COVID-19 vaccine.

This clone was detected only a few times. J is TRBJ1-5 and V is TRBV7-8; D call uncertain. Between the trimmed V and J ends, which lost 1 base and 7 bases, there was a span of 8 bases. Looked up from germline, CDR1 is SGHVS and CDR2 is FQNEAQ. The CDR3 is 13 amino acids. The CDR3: CASSLVREQPQHF. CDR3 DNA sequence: TGTGCCAGCAGCTTAGTGCGGGAGCAGCCCCAGCATTTT.

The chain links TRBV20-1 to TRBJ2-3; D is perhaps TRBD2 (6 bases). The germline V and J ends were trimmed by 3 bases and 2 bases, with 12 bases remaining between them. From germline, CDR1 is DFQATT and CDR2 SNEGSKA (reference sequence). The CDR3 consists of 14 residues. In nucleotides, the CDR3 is TGCAGTGCTAGTGGAGGGGCTGTCACAGATACGCAGTATTTT. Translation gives CSASGGAVTDTQYF.

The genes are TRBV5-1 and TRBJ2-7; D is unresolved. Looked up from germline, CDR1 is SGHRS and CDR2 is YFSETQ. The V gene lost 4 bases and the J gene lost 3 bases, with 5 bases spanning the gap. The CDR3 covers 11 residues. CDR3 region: CASSQNYEQYF. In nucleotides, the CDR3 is TGCGCCAGCAGCCAAAACTACGAGCAGTACTTC.

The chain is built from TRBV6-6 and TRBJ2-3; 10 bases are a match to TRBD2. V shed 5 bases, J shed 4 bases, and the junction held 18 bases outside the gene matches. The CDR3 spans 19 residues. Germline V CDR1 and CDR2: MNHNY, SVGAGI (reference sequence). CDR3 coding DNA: TGTGCCAGCAGTCTCCGTGGGCTAGCGGGGGACCGGGGGTCAGATACGCAGTATTTT. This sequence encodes CASSLRGLAGDRGSDTQYF.

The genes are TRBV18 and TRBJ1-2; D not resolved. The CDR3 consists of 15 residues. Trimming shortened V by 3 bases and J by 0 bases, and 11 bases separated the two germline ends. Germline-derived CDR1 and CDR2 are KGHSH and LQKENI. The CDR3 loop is CASSPPWAPNYGYTF. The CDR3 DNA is TGTGCCAGCTCACCCCCGTGGGCCCCTAACTATGGCTACACCTTC.

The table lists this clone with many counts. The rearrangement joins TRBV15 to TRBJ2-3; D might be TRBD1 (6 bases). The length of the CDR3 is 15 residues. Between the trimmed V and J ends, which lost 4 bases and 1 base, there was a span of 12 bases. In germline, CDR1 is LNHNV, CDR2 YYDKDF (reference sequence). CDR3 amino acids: CATSNGQSGTDTQYF. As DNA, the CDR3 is TGTGCCACCAGCAACGGACAGTCAGGCACAGATACGCAGTATTTT.

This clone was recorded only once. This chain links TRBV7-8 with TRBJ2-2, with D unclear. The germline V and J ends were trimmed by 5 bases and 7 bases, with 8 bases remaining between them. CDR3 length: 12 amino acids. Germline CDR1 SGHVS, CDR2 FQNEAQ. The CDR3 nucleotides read TGTGCCAGCAGCCAGGCGAACGGGGAGCTGTTTTTT. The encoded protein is CASSQANGELFF.

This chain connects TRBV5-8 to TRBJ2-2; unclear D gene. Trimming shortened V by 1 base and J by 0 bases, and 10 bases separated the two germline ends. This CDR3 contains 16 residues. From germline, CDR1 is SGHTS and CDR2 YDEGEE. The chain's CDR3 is CASSLRPTSNTGELFF. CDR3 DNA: TGTGCCAGCAGCTTGAGGCCTACCTCGAACACCGGGGAGCTGTTTTTT.

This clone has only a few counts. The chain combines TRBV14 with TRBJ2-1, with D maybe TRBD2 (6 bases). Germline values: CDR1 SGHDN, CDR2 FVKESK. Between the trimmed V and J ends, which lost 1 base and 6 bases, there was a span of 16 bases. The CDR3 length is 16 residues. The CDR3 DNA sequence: TGTGCCAGCAGCCAAGTTCGAGGGGCCGGGGGCAATGAGCAGTTCTTC. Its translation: CASSQVRGAGGNEQFF.

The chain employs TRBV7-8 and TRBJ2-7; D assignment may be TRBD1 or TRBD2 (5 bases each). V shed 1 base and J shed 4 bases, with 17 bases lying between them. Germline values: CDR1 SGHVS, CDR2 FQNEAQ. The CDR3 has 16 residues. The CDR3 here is CASSLDGTGLGYEQYF. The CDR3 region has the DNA TGTGCCAGCAGCTTAGATGGTACGGGGCTCGGGTACGAGCAGTACTTC.

This CDR3 is CASSSRAGTEAFF. The DNA of the CDR3 is TGTGCCAGCAGTTCTCGGGCGGGCACTGAAGCTTTCTTT. This chain uses TRBV12-3 or TRBV12-4 with TRBJ1-1; D remains unclear. CDR3 length equals 13 residues. Trimming took off 4 bases at V and 4 bases at J, with 10 bases between the two ends.

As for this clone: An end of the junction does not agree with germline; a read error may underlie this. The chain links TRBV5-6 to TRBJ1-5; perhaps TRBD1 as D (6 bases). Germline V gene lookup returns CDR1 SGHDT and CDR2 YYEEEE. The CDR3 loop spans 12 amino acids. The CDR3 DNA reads TGTGCCAGCAGCTTTAGGGACACCGGGTGGAATTTT. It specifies CASSFRDTGWNF.

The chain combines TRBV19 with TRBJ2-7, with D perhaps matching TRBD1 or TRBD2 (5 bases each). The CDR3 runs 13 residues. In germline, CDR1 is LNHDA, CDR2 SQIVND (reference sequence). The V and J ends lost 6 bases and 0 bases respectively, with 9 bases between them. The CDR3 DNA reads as TGTGCCAGTAGGGGGGACCACTCCTACGAGCAGTACTTC. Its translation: CASRGDHSYEQYF.

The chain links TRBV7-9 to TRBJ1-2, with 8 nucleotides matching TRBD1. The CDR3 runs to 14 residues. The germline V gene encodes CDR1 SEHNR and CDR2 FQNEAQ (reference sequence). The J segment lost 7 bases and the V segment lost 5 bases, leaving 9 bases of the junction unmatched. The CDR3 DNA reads TGTGCCAGCAGCCAAATGACAGGGGAAAGTGGCTACACCTTC. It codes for CASSQMTGESGYTF. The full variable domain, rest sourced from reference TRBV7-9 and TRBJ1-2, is DTGVSQNPRHKITKRGQNVTFRCDPISEHNRLYWYRQTLGQGPEFLTYFQNEAQLEKSRLLSDRFSAERPKGSFSTLEIQRTEQGDSAMYLCASSQMTGESGYTFGSGTRLTVV.

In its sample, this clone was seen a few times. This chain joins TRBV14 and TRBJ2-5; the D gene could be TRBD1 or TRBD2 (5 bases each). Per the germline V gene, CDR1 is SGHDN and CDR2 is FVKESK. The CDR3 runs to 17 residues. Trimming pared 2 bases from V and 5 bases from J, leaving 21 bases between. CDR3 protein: CASSQITGLWEWETQYF. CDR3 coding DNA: TGTGCCAGCAGCCAAATTACGGGGCTCTGGGAATGGGAGACCCAGTACTTC. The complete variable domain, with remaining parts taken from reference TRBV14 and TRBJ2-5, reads EAGVTQFPSHSVIEKGQTVTLRCDPISGHDNLYWYRRVMGKEIKFLLHFVKESKQDESGMPNNRFLAERTGGTYSTLKVQPAELEDSGVYFCASSQITGLWEWETQYFGPGTRLLVL.

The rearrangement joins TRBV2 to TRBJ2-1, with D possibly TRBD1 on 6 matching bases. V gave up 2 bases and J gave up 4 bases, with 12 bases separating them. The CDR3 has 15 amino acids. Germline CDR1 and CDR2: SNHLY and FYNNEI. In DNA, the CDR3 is TGTGCCAGCAGTGAAAATTATGGACAGTACAATGAGCAGTTCTTC. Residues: CASSENYGQYNEQFF. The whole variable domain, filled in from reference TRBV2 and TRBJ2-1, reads EPEVTQTPSHQVTQMGQEVILRCVPISNHLYFYWYRQILGQKVEFLVSFYNNEISEKSEIFDDQFSVERPDGSNFTLKIRSTKLEDSAMYFCASSENYGQYNEQFFGPGTRLTVL.

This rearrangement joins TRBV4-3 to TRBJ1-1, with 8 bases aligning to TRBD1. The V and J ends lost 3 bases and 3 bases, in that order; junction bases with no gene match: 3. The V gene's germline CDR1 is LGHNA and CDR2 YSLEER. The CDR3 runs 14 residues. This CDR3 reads CASSQVGQDTEAFF. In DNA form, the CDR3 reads TGCGCCAGCAGCCAGGTGGGACAGGACACTGAAGCTTTCTTT.

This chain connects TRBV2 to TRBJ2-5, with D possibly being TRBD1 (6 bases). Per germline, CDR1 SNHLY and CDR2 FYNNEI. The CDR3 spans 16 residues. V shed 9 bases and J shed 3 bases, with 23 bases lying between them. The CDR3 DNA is TGTGCCAGTAGTACCAATTTCCGGGACATCGAAGAGACCCAGTACTTC. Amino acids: CASSTNFRDIEETQYF.